The 15 T cell receptor beta chains below were found in one sample sequenced in a study of OX40 agonist ivuxolimab in advanced cancers. Some clones are missing from TCRdb's copy, which holds only in-frame ones; the method was immunoSEQ multiplex PCR. The sample records 55,000 to 70,000 clones, approximately 90% being singletons. Sequencing used CD4+ or CD8+ T cells sorted from blood, obtained in a trial of the OX40 agonist ivuxolimab. Source of these receptors: an adult with an advanced solid tumor such as melanoma, head and neck, liver or kidney cancer.

V gene TRBV27 combines with J gene TRBJ2-7; D remains ambiguous. The germline gives CDR1 MNHEY, CDR2 SMNVEV (reference sequence). The ends were cut back, 6 bases at V and 5 bases at J, with 20 bases in the middle. The CDR3 extends over 15 amino acids. The CDR3 is CASSSTWVAWDEQYF. CDR3 coding DNA: TGTGCCAGCAGCTCGACCTGGGTTGCTTGGGACGAGCAGTACTTC.

The genes are TRBV6-5 and TRBJ1-5; a weak D match, TRBD1 (5 bases). Trimming removed 5 bases from V and 1 base from J, with 6 bases in between. Germline V gene lookup returns CDR1 MNHEY and CDR2 SVGAGI. CDR3 length: 13 amino acids. The CDR3 DNA is TGTGCCAGCAGTCGGGACAGCAATCAGCCCCAGCATTTT. Translated: CASSRDSNQPQHF.

V is TRBV27 and J is TRBJ1-1; D remains ambiguous. Deletions cut 2 bases from V and 0 bases from J, with 10 bases between. The CDR3 totals 15 residues. Germline CDR1 reads MNHEY; CDR2 reads SMNVEV (reference sequence). CDR3 sequence (DNA): TGTGCCAGCAGTTTAGCGGGATCCATGAACACTGAAGCTTTCTTT. Protein sequence: CASSLAGSMNTEAFF.

The chain combines TRBV10-3 with TRBJ2-7; possible D gene TRBD1, 5 bases. In germline, CDR1 is ENHRY, CDR2 SYGVKD. There are 13 residues in the CDR3. Trimming removed 6 bases at V and 4 bases at J, with 13 bases between. The CDR3 here is CAIRPQVVYEQYF. In DNA, the CDR3 is TGTGCCATCAGGCCACAGGTGGTTTACGAGCAGTACTTC.

This clone counts as medium-sized (0.01 to 0.1%). The chain recombines TRBV2 with TRBJ1-5, with D possibly TRBD1 on 5 matching bases. Germline CDR1 reads SNHLY; CDR2 reads FYNNEI. The CDR3 extends over 14 amino acids. V was shortened by 9 bases and J by 0 bases, with 12 bases between the two germline ends. The CDR3 loop reads CASQGPNSNQPQHF. The CDR3 DNA reads as TGTGCCAGTCAGGGTCCTAATAGCAATCAGCCCCAGCATTTT.

This clone occurred a few times. The chain employs TRBV19 and TRBJ2-7; a possible D gene is TRBD1 (6 bases). Germline CDR1 is LNHDA and CDR2 is SQIVND (reference sequence). The CDR3 is 14 residues long. The V end lost 5 bases, the J end lost 3 bases, and 14 bases lay between the germline ends. The CDR3 bases are TGTGCCAGTAGTCTGTCAGGGGACAACTACGAGCAGTACTTC. This encodes CASSLSGDNYEQYF. Full variable domain (outside the CDR3, taken from reference TRBV19 and TRBJ2-7): DGGITQSPKYLFRKEGQNVTLSCEQNLNHDAMYWYRQDPGQGLRLIYYSQIVNDFQKGDIAEGYSVSREKKESFPLTVTSAQKNPTAFYLCASSLSGDNYEQYFGPGTRLTVT.

The V gene is TRBV4-3, the J gene TRBJ1-6; TRBD1 agrees at 9 bases. The germline CDR1 and CDR2 sequences are LGHNA and YSLEER. The CDR3 is 16 residues long. After removal of 0 bases from V and 7 bases from J, the junction contained 4 bases not matched to a gene. The CDR3: CASSQEQGALNSPLHF. CDR3 DNA: TGCGCCAGCAGCCAAGAACAGGGGGCGCTAAATTCACCCCTCCACTTT.

The V call is TRBV19, the J call TRBJ1-5, with 7 bases identical to TRBD1. The junction had 6 bases not matched to a gene; V was cut back by 9 bases and J by 7 bases. This CDR3 region has 12 residues. CDR1 and CDR2 (germline): LNHDA, SQIVND (reference sequence). In DNA, the CDR3 is TGTGCCAGCGGCAGGGGGGACCAGCCCCAGCATTTT. It translates to CASGRGDQPQHF. The complete variable domain, with remaining parts taken from reference TRBV19 and TRBJ1-5, reads DGGITQSPKYLFRKEGQNVTLSCEQNLNHDAMYWYRQDPGQGLRLIYYSQIVNDFQKGDIAEGYSVSREKKESFPLTVTSAQKNPTAFYLCASGRGDQPQHFGDGTRLSIL.

This chain joins TRBV11-2 and TRBJ2-2; D ambiguous. The germline V gene has CDR1 SGHAT and CDR2 FQNNGV. The CDR3 consists of 14 residues. V gave up 1 base and J gave up 2 bases, with 5 bases separating them. The CDR3 nucleotides are TGTGCCAGCAGCTTAGTGGTTAACACCGGGGAGCTGTTTTTT. Its translation: CASSLVVNTGELFF.

V is TRBV7-6 and J is TRBJ2-3; tentatively, D is TRBD1 (6 bases). CDR3 length: 13 amino acids. CDR1 and CDR2 (germline): SGHVS, FNYEAQ. V lost 8 bases and J 2 bases, leaving 11 bases between the germline ends. The CDR3 DNA follows: TGTGCCAGCGGGTGGGGACACACAGATACGCAGTATTTT. The encoded protein is CASGWGHTDTQYF.

This chain uses TRBV7-9 with TRBJ1-1; a possible D gene is TRBD1 (6 bases). V was shortened by 5 bases and J by 7 bases, with 14 bases between the two germline ends. The V gene's germline CDR1 is SEHNR and CDR2 FQNEAQ (reference sequence). This CDR3 is 13 amino acids long. CDR3 loop: CASSNQGLDEAFF. The CDR3 DNA sequence: TGTGCCAGCAGCAATCAGGGGTTGGATGAAGCTTTCTTT.

The gene calls are TRBV5-5 and TRBJ1-1; D is undetermined. Trimming removed 0 bases at V and 5 bases at J, with 14 bases between. CDR1 and CDR2 (germline): SGHKS, YYEKEE (reference sequence). The CDR3 extends over 15 amino acids. The CDR3 here is CASSLELRSMTEAFF. The CDR3 DNA reads TGTGCCAGCAGCTTGGAACTCCGTTCGATGACTGAAGCTTTCTTT. The full variable domain, its missing parts supplied by reference TRBV5-5 and TRBJ1-1, is DAGVTQSPTHLIKTRGQQVTLRCSPISGHKSVSWYQQVLGQGPQFIFQYYEKEERGRGNFPDRFSARQFPNYSSELNVNALLLGDSALYLCASSLELRSMTEAFFGQGTRLTVV.

The CDR3 DNA reads as TGTGCCTGGAGGGAACCAGGGACAGTCTACGAGCAGTACTTC. This encodes CAWREPGTVYEQYF. The chain links TRBV30 to TRBJ2-7; 7 bases line up with TRBD1. The trim removed 3 bases at V and 3 bases at J, leaving 8 bases unmatched. Germline loops: CDR1 GTSNPN, CDR2 SVGIG (reference sequence). The CDR3 runs to 14 residues.

In its sample, this clone was seen once. The J gene is TRBJ2-3, the V gene TRBV30; D is possibly TRBD2 (7 bases). This CDR3 is built from 14 residues. The germline V gene encodes CDR1 GTSNPN and CDR2 SVGIG (reference sequence). V dropped 5 bases and J dropped 3 bases, with 15 bases sitting between them. The CDR3: CAWEGGTRTDTQYF. The CDR3 nucleotides are TGTGCCTGGGAGGGGGGGACAAGGACAGATACGCAGTATTTT.

The rearrangement joins TRBV5-1 to TRBJ2-3; TRBD1 matches 7 bases. The V and J ends lost 4 bases and 3 bases, in that order; junction bases with no gene match: 5. CDR3 length equals 14 residues. CDR1 and CDR2 (germline): SGHRS, YFSETQ. The CDR3 DNA reads TGCGCCAGCAGCCCGTTACAGGGGACAGATACGCAGTATTTT. The encoded protein is CASSPLQGTDTQYF.